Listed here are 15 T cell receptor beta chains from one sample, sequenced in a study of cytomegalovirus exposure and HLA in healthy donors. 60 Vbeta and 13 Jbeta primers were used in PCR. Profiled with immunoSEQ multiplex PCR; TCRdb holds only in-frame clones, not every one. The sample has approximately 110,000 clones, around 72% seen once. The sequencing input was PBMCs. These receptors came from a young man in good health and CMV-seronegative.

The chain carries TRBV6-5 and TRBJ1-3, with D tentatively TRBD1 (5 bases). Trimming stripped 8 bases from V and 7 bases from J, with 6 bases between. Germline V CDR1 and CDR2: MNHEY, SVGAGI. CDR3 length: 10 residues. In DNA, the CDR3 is TGTGCCAGCCGGGGGAACACCATATATTTT. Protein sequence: CASRGNTIYF.

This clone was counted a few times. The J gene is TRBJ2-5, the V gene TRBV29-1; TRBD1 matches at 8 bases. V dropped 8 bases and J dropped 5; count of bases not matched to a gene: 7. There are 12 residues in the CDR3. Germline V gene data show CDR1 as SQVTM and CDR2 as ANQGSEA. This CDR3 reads CSSRDRSETQYF. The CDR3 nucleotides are TGCAGCTCTCGGGACAGGTCGGAGACCCAGTACTTC.

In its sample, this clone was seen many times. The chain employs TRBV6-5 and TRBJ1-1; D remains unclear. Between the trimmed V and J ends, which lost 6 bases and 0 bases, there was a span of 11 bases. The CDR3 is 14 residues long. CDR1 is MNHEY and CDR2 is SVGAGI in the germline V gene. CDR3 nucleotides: TGTGCCAGCAGGCCCCGGGAAATGAACACTGAAGCTTTCTTT. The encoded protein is CASRPREMNTEAFF.

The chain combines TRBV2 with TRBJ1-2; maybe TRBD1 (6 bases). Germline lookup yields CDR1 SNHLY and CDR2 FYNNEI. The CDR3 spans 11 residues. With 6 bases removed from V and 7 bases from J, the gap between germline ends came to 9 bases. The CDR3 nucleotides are TGTGCCAGCAGCTCAGGGGTTGGCTACACCTTC. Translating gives CASSSGVGYTF.

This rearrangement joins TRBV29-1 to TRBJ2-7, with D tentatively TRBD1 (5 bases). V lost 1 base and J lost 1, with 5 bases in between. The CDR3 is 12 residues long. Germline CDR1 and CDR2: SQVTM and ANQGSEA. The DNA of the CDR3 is TGCAGCGTTGAAGGACAGTCCTACGAGCAGTACTTC. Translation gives CSVEGQSYEQYF.

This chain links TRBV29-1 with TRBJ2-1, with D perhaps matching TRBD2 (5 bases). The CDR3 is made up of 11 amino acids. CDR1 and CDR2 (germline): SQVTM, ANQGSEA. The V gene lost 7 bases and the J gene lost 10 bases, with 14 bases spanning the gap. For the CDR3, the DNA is TGCAGCGCCGAGGTAGGAGGCGAGCAGTTCTTC. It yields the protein CSAEVGGEQFF.

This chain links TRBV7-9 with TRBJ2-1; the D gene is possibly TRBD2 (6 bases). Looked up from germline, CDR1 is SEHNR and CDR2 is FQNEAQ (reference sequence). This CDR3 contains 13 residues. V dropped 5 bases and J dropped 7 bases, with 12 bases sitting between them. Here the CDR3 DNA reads TGTGCCAGCAGCACGGGAGTGCGGAATGAGCAGTTCTTC. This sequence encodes CASSTGVRNEQFF.

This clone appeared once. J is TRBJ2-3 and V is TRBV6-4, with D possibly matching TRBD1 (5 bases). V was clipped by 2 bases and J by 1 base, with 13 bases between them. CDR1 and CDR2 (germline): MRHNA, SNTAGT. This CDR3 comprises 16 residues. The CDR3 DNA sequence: TGTGCCAGCAGTGACATTCTAGGGGCCCGCACAGATACGCAGTATTTT. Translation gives CASSDILGARTDTQYF.

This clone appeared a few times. The CDR3 region has the DNA TGCGCCAGCAGCCCCACAGGGGGCTTTACTGAAGCTTTCTTT. Protein: CASSPTGGFTEAFF. V and J are TRBV10-2 and TRBJ1-1; 9 bases map to TRBD1. There are 14 residues in the CDR3. The germline CDR1 and CDR2 sequences are WSHSY and SAAADI. J lost 5 bases, V lost 6 bases, and 7 bases had no gene match.

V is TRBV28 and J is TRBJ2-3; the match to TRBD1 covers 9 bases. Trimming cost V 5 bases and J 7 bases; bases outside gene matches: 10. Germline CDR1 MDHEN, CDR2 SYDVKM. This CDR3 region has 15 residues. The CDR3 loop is CASSRSGTGSNTQYF. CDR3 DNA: TGTGCCAGCAGTCGGTCCGGGACAGGGAGTAATACGCAGTATTTT.

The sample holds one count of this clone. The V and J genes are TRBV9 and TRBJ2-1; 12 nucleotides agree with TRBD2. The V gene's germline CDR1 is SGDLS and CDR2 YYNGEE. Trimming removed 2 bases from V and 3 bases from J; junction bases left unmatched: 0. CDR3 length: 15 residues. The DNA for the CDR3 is TGTGCCAGCAGCGTGACTAGCGGGGGCTACAATGAGCAGTTCTTC. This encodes CASSVTSGGYNEQFF. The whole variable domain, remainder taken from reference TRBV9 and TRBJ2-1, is DSGVTQTPKHLITATGQRVTLRCSPRSGDLSVYWYQQSLDQGLQFLIQYYNGEERAKGNILERFSAQQFPDLHSELNLSSLELGDSALYFCASSVTSGGYNEQFFGPGTRLTVL.

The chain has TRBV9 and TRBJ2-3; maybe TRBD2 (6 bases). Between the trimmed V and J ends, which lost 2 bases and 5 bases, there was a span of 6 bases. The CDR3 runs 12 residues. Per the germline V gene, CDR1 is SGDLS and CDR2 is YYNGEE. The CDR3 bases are TGTGCCAGCAGCGTGCGGGAAGATACGCAGTATTTT. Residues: CASSVREDTQYF.

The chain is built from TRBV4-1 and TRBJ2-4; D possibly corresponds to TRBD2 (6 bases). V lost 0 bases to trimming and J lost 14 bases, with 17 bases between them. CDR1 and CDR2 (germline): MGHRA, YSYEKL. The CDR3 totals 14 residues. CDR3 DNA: TGCGCCAGCAGCCAAGACAGAGAGGGGACTCCGAAGTACTTC. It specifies CASSQDREGTPKYF.

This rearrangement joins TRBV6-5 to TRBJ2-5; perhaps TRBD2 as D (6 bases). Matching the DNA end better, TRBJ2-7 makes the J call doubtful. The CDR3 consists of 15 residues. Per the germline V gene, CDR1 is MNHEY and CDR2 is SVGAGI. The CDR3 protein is CASSYGFGEVYEQYF. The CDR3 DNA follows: TGTGCCAGCAGTTACGGGTTCGGGGAGGTTTACGAGCAGTACTTC.

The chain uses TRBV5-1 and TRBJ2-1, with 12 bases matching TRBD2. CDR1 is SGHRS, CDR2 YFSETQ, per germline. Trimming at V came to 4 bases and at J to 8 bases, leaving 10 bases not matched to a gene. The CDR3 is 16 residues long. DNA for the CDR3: TGCGCCAGCAGCCTACAACTAGCGGGAGGAGTGGATGAGCAGTTCTTC. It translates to CASSLQLAGGVDEQFF.